The present T cell receptor (beta chain) was sequenced within a study of shared clonotypes between healthy human individuals. This CDR3 spans 14 amino acids. V lost 2 bases and J lost 2, with 9 bases in between. Germline assignment: CDR1 WNHNN and CDR2 SYGVQD (reference sequence). In this sample, this clone turned up once. Sequencing was performed with immunoSEQ multiplex PCR; in TCRdb, only in-frame clones are kept and a portion is missing. The sample has hundreds of thousands of clones; roughly 73% are singletons. The receptor comes from a woman aged 30 to 39 in good health. The chain links TRBV10-1 to TRBJ1-2; D is possibly TRBD1 (5 bases). Sequenced material: memory CD4+ T cells sorted from blood. Subset reported: CD45RA-negative fraction. CDR3 in amino acids: CASSERGLNYGYTF. CDR3 coding DNA: TGCGCCAGCAGTGAGAGGGGACTAAACTATGGCTACACCTTC.